The next 3 T cell receptor beta chains were all read from a single sample in a study of graft-versus-host responses after intestinal transplantation. These receptors have no known antigen. The table came from immunoSEQ multiplex PCR; TCRdb's copy has only in-frame clones and leaves some out. The sample records over 90,000 clones, 91% being singletons. This sample comprised unstimulated CD8+ T cells sorted from spleen or lymph node cells, obtained before intestinal transplant. All receptors come from a human donor who received an intestinal transplant.

The chain uses TRBV5-6 and TRBJ2-1; the match to TRBD2 covers 11 bases. V lost 4 bases to trimming and J lost 2 bases; unmatched junction nucleotides: 5. The CDR3 contains 16 residues. The germline CDR1 and CDR2 sequences are SGHDT and YYEEEE. In DNA form, the CDR3 reads TGTGCCAGCAGCCCAACGACTAGCGGGGCCTACAATGAGCAGTTCTTC. It translates to CASSPTTSGAYNEQFF.

The V and J genes are TRBV28 and TRBJ1-1, with D possibly matching TRBD1 (6 bases). Germline V lookup: CDR1 MDHEN, CDR2 SYDVKM. The CDR3 has 13 amino acids. Trimming removed 6 bases from V and 1 base from J, with 9 bases in between. CDR3 region: CASSYRENTEAFF. In DNA, the CDR3 is TGTGCCAGCAGCTACAGGGAGAACACTGAAGCTTTCTTT. Full variable domain (outside the CDR3, taken from reference TRBV28 and TRBJ1-1): DVKVTQSSRYLVKRTGEKVFLECVQDMDHENMFWYRQDPGLGLRLIYFSYDVKMKEKGDIPEGYSVSREKKERFSLILESASTNQTSMYLCASSYRENTEAFFGQGTRLTVV.

This clone was seen only once. This sequence joins TRBV6-1 and TRBJ2-7; D ambiguous. V lost 1 base and J lost 5, with 15 bases in between. The germline V gene has CDR1 MNHNS and CDR2 SASEGT. The CDR3 spans 15 residues. The CDR3 coding sequence is TGTGCCAGCAGTGAAGAGGTTGGGCTCCCCCACGAGCAGTACTTC. Its protein is CASSEEVGLPHEQYF.